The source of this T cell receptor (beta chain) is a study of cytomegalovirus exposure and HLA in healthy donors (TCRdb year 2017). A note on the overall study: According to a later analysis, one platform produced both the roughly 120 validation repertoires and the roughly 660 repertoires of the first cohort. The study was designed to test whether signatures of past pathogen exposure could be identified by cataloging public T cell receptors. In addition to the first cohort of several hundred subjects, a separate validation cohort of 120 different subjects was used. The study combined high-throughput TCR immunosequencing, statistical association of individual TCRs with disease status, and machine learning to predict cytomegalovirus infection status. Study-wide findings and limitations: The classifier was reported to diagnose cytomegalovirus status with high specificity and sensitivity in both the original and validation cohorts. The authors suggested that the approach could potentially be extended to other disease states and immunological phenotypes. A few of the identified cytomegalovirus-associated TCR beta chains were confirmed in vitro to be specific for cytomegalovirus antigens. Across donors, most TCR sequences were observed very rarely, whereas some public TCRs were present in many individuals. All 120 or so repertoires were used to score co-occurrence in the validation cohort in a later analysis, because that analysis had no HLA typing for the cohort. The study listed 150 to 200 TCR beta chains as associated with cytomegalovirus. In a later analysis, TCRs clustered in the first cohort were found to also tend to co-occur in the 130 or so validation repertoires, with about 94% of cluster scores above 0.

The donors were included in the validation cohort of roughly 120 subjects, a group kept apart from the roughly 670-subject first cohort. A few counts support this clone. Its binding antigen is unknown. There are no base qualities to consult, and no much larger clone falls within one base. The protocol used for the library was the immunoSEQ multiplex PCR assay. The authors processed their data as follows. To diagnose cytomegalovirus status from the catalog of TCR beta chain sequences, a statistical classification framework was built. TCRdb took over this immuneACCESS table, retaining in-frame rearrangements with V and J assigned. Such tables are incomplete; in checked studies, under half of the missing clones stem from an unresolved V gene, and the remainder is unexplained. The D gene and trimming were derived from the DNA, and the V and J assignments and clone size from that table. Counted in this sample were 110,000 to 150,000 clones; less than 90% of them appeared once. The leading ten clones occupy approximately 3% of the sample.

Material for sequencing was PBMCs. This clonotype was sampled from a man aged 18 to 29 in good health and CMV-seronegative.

The DNA reads TGTGCCAGTAGTATAGATTGGAGGATCGGCGGATTTCATCAGCCCCAGCATTTT. It translates to CASSIDWRIGGFHQPQHF. Rearrangement joined TRBV19 to TRBJ1-5, with the D gene not clear enough to name. From the cysteine up to the phenylalanine, the CDR3 has a length of 18 residues. The CDR3 DNA has 54 bases and is translated from base 1. Based on the germline V gene (reference sequence), the CDR1 and CDR2 sequences are LNHDA and SQIVND. The V end loses 0 bases and the J end loses 5 bases, and a stretch of 20 bases separates them.